One and the same sample provided the 20 T cell receptor beta chains below, sequenced in a study of control samples from healthy donors and cancer patients. Generated by immunoSEQ multiplex PCR, the TCRdb table keeps only in-frame clones and is missing some. The sample records 400,000 to 500,000 clones, 90% being singletons. The sample comprised PBMCs. The receptors originated from a man aged 40-49 years with head and neck cancer.

The chain has TRBV19 and TRBJ1-1, with 7 nucleotides matching TRBD1. V dropped 4 bases and J dropped 5; count of bases not matched to a gene: 4. The CDR3 contains 13 residues. CDR1 and CDR2 (germline): LNHDA, SQIVND (reference sequence). As DNA, the CDR3 is TGTGCCAGTAGTACGGTGACAGGGACTGAAGCTTTCTTT. Amino acids: CASSTVTGTEAFF.

This chain joins TRBV19 and TRBJ2-2; the D call may be TRBD1 or TRBD2 (5 bases each). Trimming removed 1 base at V and 4 bases at J, with 13 bases between. CDR1 LNHDA and CDR2 SQIVND come from the germline V gene (reference sequence). This CDR3 has 16 residues. CDR3 coding DNA: TGTGCCAGTAGTATAGTTATGAGGGGTATCACCGGGGAGCTGTTTTTT. This codes for CASSIVMRGITGELFF.

In this sample, this clone turned up once. The V call is TRBV4-3, the J call TRBJ2-2; D unclear. This CDR3 is 15 amino acids long. V was cut by 1 base and J by 5 bases, with 11 bases left in between. CDR1 and CDR2 (germline): LGHNA, YSLEER. CDR3 coding DNA: TGCGCCAGCAGCCAAGGCCCGCGACTTACCGGGGAGCTGTTTTTT. Protein sequence: CASSQGPRLTGELFF.

The chain uses TRBV11-1 and TRBJ2-3; either TRBD1 or TRBD2 may fit D (5 bases each). The CDR3 spans 15 residues. Germline lookup yields CDR1 SGHAT and CDR2 FQDESV (reference sequence). Trimming pared 6 bases from V and 4 bases from J, leaving 17 bases between. The CDR3 here is CASRVRDPRADTQYF. The CDR3 nucleotides are TGTGCCAGCAGGGTCAGGGACCCGAGGGCAGATACGCAGTATTTT. Supplemented by reference TRBV11-1 and TRBJ2-3, the full variable domain reads EAEVAQSPRYKITEKSQAVAFWCDPISGHATLYWYRQILGQGPELLVQFQDESVVDDSQLPKDRFSAERLKGVDSTLKIQPAELGDSAMYLCASRVRDPRADTQYFGPGTRLTVL.

The chain couples TRBV4-3 to TRBJ2-3, with 10 bases that match TRBD2. CDR1 and CDR2 (germline): LGHNA, YSLEER. The V gene end was trimmed by 0 bases and the J gene end by 5 bases; junction bases not matched to a gene: 5. The CDR3 loop spans 16 amino acids. CDR3 sequence (DNA): TGCGCCAGCAGCCAAGATCCCTCTAGCGGGGGAGATACGCAGTATTTT. Translated, it gives CASSQDPSSGGDTQYF.

The chain links TRBV6-5 to TRBJ2-5; D uncertain. The CDR3 consists of 13 residues. V was trimmed by 6 bases and J by 2 bases, leaving 10 bases between them. Germline loops: CDR1 MNHEY, CDR2 SVGAGI. The CDR3 sequence is CASSLFNQETQYF. Here the CDR3 DNA reads TGTGCCAGCAGCCTGTTTAATCAAGAGACCCAGTACTTC.

The chain links TRBV5-4 to TRBJ1-2; the match to TRBD1 covers 8 bases. V dropped 4 bases and J dropped 8; count of bases not matched to a gene: 10. The CDR3 covers 14 residues. Germline lookup yields CDR1 SGHNT and CDR2 YYREEE (reference sequence). CDR3 sequence: CASSPTGEVQGYTF. The CDR3 DNA follows: TGTGCCAGCAGCCCGACAGGGGAGGTTCAAGGCTACACCTTC.

With regard to this clone: The same CDR3 can be traced to other DNA sequences in this sample. The CDR3 here is CASSVGGNSPLHF. The CDR3 coding sequence is TGTGCCAGCAGCGTAGGCGGAAATTCACCCCTCCACTTT. V gene TRBV9 combines with J gene TRBJ1-6; D unresolved. In germline, CDR1 is SGDLS, CDR2 YYNGEE. The CDR3 is 13 amino acids. V lost 0 bases and J lost 7, with 5 bases in between. Looking up the rest from reference TRBV9 and TRBJ1-6 gives the full variable domain: DSGVTQTPKHLITATGQRVTLRCSPRSGDLSVYWYQQSLDQGLQFLIQYYNGEERAKGNILERFSAQQFPDLHSELNLSSLELGDSALYFCASSVGGNSPLHFGNGTRLTVT.

This chain connects TRBV29-1 to TRBJ2-1, with D possibly TRBD2 on 6 matching bases. CDR1 SQVTM and CDR2 ANQGSEA come from the germline V gene. V shed 5 bases and J shed 4 bases, with 24 bases lying between them. This CDR3 comprises 17 residues. CDR3 region: CSVPDPHYTSRYNEQFF. In DNA, the CDR3 is TGCAGCGTTCCTGACCCCCATTACACTAGCCGATACAATGAGCAGTTCTTC.

The V gene is TRBV12-3 or TRBV12-4, the J gene TRBJ1-5; a possible D gene is TRBD1 (6 bases). V lost 6 bases to trimming and J lost 5 bases, with 8 bases between them. The CDR3 contains 12 residues. The CDR3 region has the DNA TGTGCCAGCAGGGCAGGGGATCAGCCCCAGCATTTT. Residues: CASRAGDQPQHF.

This chain connects TRBV7-9 to TRBJ1-1, with D possibly being TRBD1 (5 bases). From germline, CDR1 is SEHNR and CDR2 FQNEAQ (reference sequence). The CDR3 has 15 residues. V was pared by 5 bases and J by 1 base, with 14 bases between. CDR3 amino acids: CASSPRGGKNTEAFF. Written as DNA, the CDR3 is TGTGCCAGCAGCCCCCGGGGGGGGAAGAACACTGAAGCTTTCTTT.

The rearrangement uses TRBV7-3 and TRBJ2-7, with TRBD2 identical over 9 bases. After removal of 5 bases from V and 0 bases from J, the junction contained 5 bases not matched to a gene. The germline V gene has CDR1 SGHTA and CDR2 FQGTGA. The CDR3 is 15 amino acids. The DNA for the CDR3 is TGTGCCAGCAGCCAGATGACTAGCGGCTCCTACGAGCAGTACTTC. This codes for CASSQMTSGSYEQYF.

The V call is TRBV27, the J call TRBJ2-1, with D tentatively TRBD2 (6 bases). V was cut by 2 bases and J by 4 bases, with 9 bases left in between. The CDR3 runs to 14 residues. Per the germline V gene, CDR1 is MNHEY and CDR2 is SMNVEV (reference sequence). As DNA, the CDR3 is TGTGCCAGCAGTTTAGGGGGACTTTACAATGAGCAGTTCTTC. Amino acids: CASSLGGLYNEQFF.

CDR3 residues: CASSSGQGSSNQPQHF. The CDR3 DNA is TGTGCCAGCAGCTCCGGACAGGGATCGAGCAATCAGCCCCAGCATTTT. This sequence joins TRBV5-8 and TRBJ1-5; 8 bases map to TRBD1. The V gene's germline CDR1 is SGHTS and CDR2 YDEGEE. There are 16 residues in the CDR3. J gave up 1 base and V 3 bases, and 6 bases lay outside the gene matches.

CDR3 residues: CASSFAASGRTDTQYF. The CDR3 DNA reads TGTGCCAGCAGCTTTGCGGCTAGCGGACGCACAGATACGCAGTATTTT. The chain joins TRBV12-1 to TRBJ2-3; whether TRBD2, the table's D call, matches the DNA was not checked. TRBV12-1 counts as a pseudogene. CDR3 length: 16 amino acids.

The chain uses TRBV28 and TRBJ2-3; weak D call: TRBD1 (6 bases). The V gene lost 5 bases and the J gene lost 2 bases, with 14 bases spanning the gap. Germline loops: CDR1 MDHEN, CDR2 SYDVKM. CDR3 size: 15 residues. The CDR3 DNA is TGTGCCAGCAGTCCCCCGACAGGCCTCACAGATACGCAGTATTTT. This sequence encodes CASSPPTGLTDTQYF.

This clone was detected only once. This chain links TRBV10-1 with TRBJ1-5; weak D call: TRBD1 (5 bases). The length of the CDR3 is 12 residues. Trimming shortened V by 8 bases and J by 5 bases, and 10 bases separated the two germline ends. Germline CDR1 reads WNHNN; CDR2 reads SYGVQD (reference sequence). This chain's CDR3 is CASGQGYQPQHF. The CDR3 DNA sequence: TGCGCCAGCGGTCAGGGATATCAGCCCCAGCATTTT.

The chain employs TRBV11-2 and TRBJ1-1; no clear D. Deletions cut 2 bases from V and 1 base from J, with 8 bases between. The CDR3 runs 14 residues. CDR1 and CDR2 from the germline V gene are SGHAT and FQNNGV. For the CDR3, the DNA is TGTGCCAGCAGCTTACGGCAAACGAACACTGAAGCTTTCTTT. It codes for CASSLRQTNTEAFF.

The CDR3 sequence is CASSFRGPNSPLHF. The CDR3 DNA follows: TGTGCCAGCAGTTTCAGGGGCCCTAATTCACCCCTCCACTTT. The gene calls are TRBV27 and TRBJ1-6; TRBD1 is a possible D gene (6 bases). The germline gives CDR1 MNHEY, CDR2 SMNVEV (reference sequence). V dropped 3 bases and J dropped 6 bases, with 9 bases sitting between them. This CDR3 comprises 14 residues.

The V and J genes are TRBV10-1 and TRBJ2-1; no firm D call. With 4 bases removed from V and 7 bases from J, the gap between germline ends came to 5 bases. CDR3 size: 11 residues. CDR1 and CDR2 (germline): WNHNN, SYGVQD (reference sequence). CDR3 residues: CASSGDNEQFF. The CDR3 DNA follows: TGCGCCAGCAGTGGGGATAATGAGCAGTTCTTC.